A single sample is the source of the 28 T cell receptor beta chains below, sequenced in a study of T cell repertoires in cytomegalovirus infection. TCRdb used MiXCR to reprocess the reads, holding one entry per CDR3 protein. The table records roughly 230,000 distinct CDR3 sequences, roughly 22% of them present only once. Source material: CD8+ T cells from PBMCs. The source of these receptors is a human donor in good health (CMV status not recorded). Some clones in this sample may be carry-over from other donors' samples.

This chain uses TRBV7-6 with TRBJ1-4; D is possibly TRBD1 (5 bases). Germline lookup yields CDR1 SGHVS and CDR2 FNYEAQ. V was trimmed by 8 bases and J by 8 bases, leaving 12 bases between them. This CDR3 comprises 12 residues. CDR3 sequence: CASEGVGEKLFF. The CDR3 region has the DNA TGTGCCAGCGAAGGGGTGGGAGAAAAACTGTTTTTT.

This chain connects TRBV7-2 to TRBJ2-7; perhaps TRBD2 as D (5 bases). The CDR3 runs to 15 residues. Germline V CDR1 and CDR2: SGHTA, FQGNSA. V was pared by 5 bases and J by 3 bases, with 17 bases between. DNA of the CDR3: TGTGCCAGCAGCCCGGCGGGCAGGACTGACTACGAGCAGTACTTC. Translating it yields CASSPAGRTDYEQYF.

This clonotype was found many times. The chain links TRBV6-1 to TRBJ2-1; tentative D call: TRBD1 (5 bases). This CDR3 has 18 amino acids. Germline V CDR1 and CDR2: MNHNS, SASEGT. The V gene lost 2 bases and the J gene lost 6 bases, with 23 bases spanning the gap. The DNA of the CDR3 is TGTGCCAGCAGTGAAACCCAAACGTTGGACAAAAAGGCCAATGAGCAGTTCTTC. The encoded protein is CASSETQTLDKKANEQFF.

V and J are TRBV5-1 and TRBJ2-7, with D uncertain. This CDR3 comprises 13 residues. Germline V gives CDR1 SGHRS, CDR2 YFSETQ. Deletions cut 0 bases from V and 4 bases from J, with 8 bases between. This CDR3 is CASSLGAIYEQYF. In DNA form, the CDR3 reads TGCGCCAGCAGCTTGGGAGCTATTTACGAGCAGTACTTC.

This clonotype was picked up a small number of times. The J gene is TRBJ1-2, the V gene TRBV9, with D possibly TRBD1 on 5 matching bases. Trimming removed 0 bases from V and 0 bases from J, with 9 bases in between. Germline V gene lookup returns CDR1 SGDLS and CDR2 YYNGEE. The CDR3 contains 15 residues. This CDR3 reads CASSVAGATNYGYTF. In DNA form, the CDR3 reads TGTGCCAGCAGCGTAGCCGGGGCCACTAACTATGGCTACACCTTC.

This clonotype has more than one count but fewer than ten. The chain joins TRBV5-6 to TRBJ2-3; D gene unclear. Germline V gene sequence: CDR1 SGHDT, CDR2 YYEEEE. The CDR3 has 14 residues. V was shortened by 5 bases and J by 2 bases, with 12 bases between the two germline ends. The CDR3 sequence: CASSFRLDTDTQYF. The CDR3 DNA sequence: TGTGCCAGCAGTTTCCGATTGGACACAGATACGCAGTATTTT.

This clonotype has just a few counts. The rearrangement joins TRBV5-5 to TRBJ2-1; D assignment may be TRBD1 or TRBD2 (5 bases each). This CDR3 has 15 residues. V was clipped by 1 base and J by 1 base, with 9 bases between them. The germline V gene has CDR1 SGHKS and CDR2 YYEKEE (reference sequence). CDR3 in amino acids: CASSLTGTSYNEQFF. CDR3 sequence (DNA): TGTGCCAGCAGCTTGACTGGGACGTCCTACAATGAGCAGTTCTTC.

The rearrangement joins TRBV10-3 to TRBJ2-5; no reliable D call. This CDR3 contains 15 residues. Trimming removed 0 bases at V and 2 bases at J, with 10 bases between. Germline assignment: CDR1 ENHRY and CDR2 SYGVKD. In DNA, the CDR3 is TGTGCCATCAGTGAGTCAGCCGCCCCACAAGAGACCCAGTACTTC. Residues: CAISESAAPQETQYF.

There are a few counts of this clonotype. This chain connects TRBV28 to TRBJ1-2, with 11 bases aligning to TRBD1. The length of the CDR3 is 14 residues. Per the germline V gene, CDR1 is MDHEN and CDR2 is SYDVKM. V gave up 3 bases and J gave up 6 bases; unmatched junction bases: 3. In nucleotides, the CDR3 is TGTGCCAGCAGTTTGGACAGGGGGCACGATGGCTACACCTTC. Translated: CASSLDRGHDGYTF.

This clonotype was counted between two and nine times. One end of the junction varies from germline; a read error may be responsible. The chain uses TRBV14 and TRBJ2-4; 7 bases align to TRBD1. Germline V gene data show CDR1 as SGHDN and CDR2 as FVKESK. The CDR3 sequence is 16 residues long. CDR3 DNA sequence: TGTGCCAGCAGCCAAGATTCCGGGACAGCAAAAATCATTCAGTACTTC. Translation gives CASSQDSGTAKIIQYF.

This clonotype was seen more than once but under ten times. The chain combines TRBV5-1 with TRBJ2-7; perhaps TRBD2 as D (6 bases). The CDR3 covers 16 residues. Trimming cost V 4 bases and J 2 bases, with 19 bases left between them. Germline V gene data show CDR1 as SGHRS and CDR2 as YFSETQ. In DNA form, the CDR3 reads TGCGCCAGCAGCGACTCGGGACTCAGCGCCACCTACGAGCAGTACTTC. It encodes CASSDSGLSATYEQYF.

This clonotype was detected a few times. The V call is TRBV4-1, the J call TRBJ2-2; a weak D match, TRBD1 (5 bases). The CDR3 contains 13 residues. Germline V gene lookup returns CDR1 MGHRA and CDR2 YSYEKL. V was shortened by 3 bases and J by 6 bases, with 8 bases between the two germline ends. This CDR3 reads CASSHQGPGELFF. The DNA of the CDR3 is TGCGCCAGCAGCCACCAGGGTCCCGGGGAGCTGTTTTTT.

This clonotype was seen repeatedly, ten times or more. CDR3 sequence reads: CASSFPTSGGADTQYF. The CDR3 DNA is TGTGCCAGCAGTTTCCCGACTAGCGGGGGGGCAGATACGCAGTATTTT. This chain connects TRBV12-3 or TRBV12-4 to TRBJ2-3, with TRBD2 matching 14 bases. V lost 3 bases and J lost 4; bases outside the gene matches: 3. The CDR3 runs 16 residues.

This clonotype was recorded many times. The chain has TRBV28 and TRBJ2-3; a weak D match, TRBD1 (6 bases). Looked up from germline, CDR1 is MDHEN and CDR2 is SYDVKM. Trimming took off 5 bases at V and 4 bases at J, with 13 bases between the two ends. The CDR3 loop spans 14 amino acids. The CDR3 DNA reads as TGTGCCAGCAGTCTAGGACAGTTCCCAGATACGCAGTATTTT. Translation: CASSLGQFPDTQYF.

The CDR3 nucleotides read TGCAGTGCTAGAGGATACCCTCCTTGGTCGAACACTGAAGCTTTCTTT. Translated: CSARGYPPWSNTEAFF. The rearrangement uses TRBV20-1 and TRBJ1-1; D not resolved. Germline CDR1 is DFQATT and CDR2 is SNEGSKA (reference sequence). The CDR3 length is 16 residues. Trimming took 1 base from V and 1 from J, leaving 16 bases between them.

This clonotype was picked up a small number of times. This sequence joins TRBV7-4 and TRBJ1-1, with 8 bases identical to TRBD1. Germline V CDR1 and CDR2: SGHVT, SQSDAQ. CDR3 length equals 15 residues. V shed 5 bases, J shed 1 base, and the junction held 6 bases outside the gene matches. The CDR3: CASSTGQGANTEAFF. CDR3 sequence (DNA): TGTGCCAGCAGCACTGGACAGGGAGCGAACACTGAAGCTTTCTTT.

This clonotype was counted between two and nine times. This chain uses TRBV20-1 with TRBJ1-2; no reliable D call. CDR3 length: 14 amino acids. CDR1 is DFQATT and CDR2 is SNEGSKA in the germline V gene (reference sequence). V was trimmed by 6 bases and J by 3 bases, leaving 17 bases between them. CDR3 DNA: TGCAGTGCACACCCCCTTCGGACGGACTATGGCTACACCTTC. Encoded protein: CSAHPLRTDYGYTF.

This clonotype has at least ten counts. The V call is TRBV7-9, the J call TRBJ2-7, with D maybe TRBD2 (5 bases). Deletions cut 2 bases from V and 5 bases from J, with 19 bases between. CDR3 size: 16 residues. Germline assignment: CDR1 SEHNR and CDR2 FQNEAQ (reference sequence). The CDR3 spells CASSLPRTELRDEQYF. The DNA of the CDR3 is TGTGCCAGCAGCTTACCGCGGACTGAACTTCGGGACGAGCAGTACTTC.

This clonotype was counted at least ten times. The rearrangement uses TRBV6-1 and TRBJ2-7; 9 nucleotides line up with TRBD2. The CDR3 is made up of 14 amino acids. V was clipped by 4 bases and J by 2 bases; unmatched bases: 3. Per germline, CDR1 MNHNS and CDR2 SASEGT. The chain's CDR3 is CASSAAGGAYEQYF. The CDR3 coding sequence is TGTGCCAGCAGTGCAGCGGGGGGTGCCTACGAGCAGTACTTC.

This clonotype was seen ten or more times. The CDR3 nucleotides read TGTGCCAGCAGCCTAGGGACAGCCGACGAGCAGTACTTC. Residues: CASSLGTADEQYF. This chain uses TRBV11-2 with TRBJ2-7; 7 bases agree with TRBD1. Germline V CDR1 and CDR2: SGHAT, FQNNGV. Trimming took 5 bases from V and 5 from J; bases not matched to a gene: 6. CDR3 length: 13 amino acids.

This clonotype was detected ten times or more. The chain joins TRBV27 to TRBJ2-7; D perhaps matches TRBD2 (7 bases). The CDR3 consists of 14 residues. V lost 7 bases and J 3 bases, leaving 16 bases between the germline ends. CDR1 and CDR2 (germline): MNHEY, SMNVEV (reference sequence). The CDR3 reads CASNSAGAIYEQYF. CDR3 coding DNA: TGTGCCAGCAACTCGGCGGGGGCTATCTACGAGCAGTACTTC.

This clonotype was seen ten or more times. This chain uses TRBV7-2 with TRBJ1-4; 12 bases map to TRBD1. The CDR3 length is 16 residues. CDR1 SGHTA and CDR2 FQGNSA come from the germline V gene. With V trimmed by 1 base and J by 7 bases, 4 bases remained unmatched. The CDR3 DNA reads as TGTGCCAGCAGCTTAGAGGGACAGGGGGCCGGTGAAAAACTGTTTTTT. Residues: CASSLEGQGAGEKLFF. Together with reference TRBV7-2 and TRBJ1-4, the CDR3 gives the full variable domain: GAGVSQSPSNKVTEKGKDVELRCDPISGHTALYWYRQSLGQGLEFLIYFQGNSAPDKSGLPSDRFSAERTGGSVSTLTIQRTQQEDSAVYLCASSLEGQGAGEKLFFGSGTQLSVL.

Points on this clonotype: Since a much larger clone is just one base distant, this may be a read error. The chain uses TRBV9 and TRBJ1-1; D not resolved. The CDR3 sequence is 14 residues long. Germline loops: CDR1 SGDLS, CDR2 YYNGEE. V was cut by 2 bases and J by 1 base, with 9 bases left in between. The CDR3 region is CASSVSRGNTEAFF. The CDR3 DNA sequence: TGTGCCAGCAGCGTGTCGCGGGGGAACACTGAAGCTTTCTTT.

This clonotype was detected ten times or more. The J gene is TRBJ1-6, the V gene TRBV7-6; TRBD1 matches at 7 bases. The CDR3 has 15 residues. Germline V gives CDR1 SGHVS, CDR2 FNYEAQ. Trimming took 5 bases from V and 3 from J; bases not matched to a gene: 4. DNA of the CDR3: TGTGCCAGCAGCGTACGGGACAGCTATAATTCACCCCTCCACTTT. This encodes CASSVRDSYNSPLHF.

V gene TRBV12-3 or TRBV12-4 combines with J gene TRBJ2-1; no firm D call. The V end lost 4 bases, the J end lost 10 bases, and 11 bases lay between the germline ends. The CDR3 spans 12 residues. This CDR3 reads CASSWTDGEQFF. The CDR3 bases are TGTGCCAGCAGTTGGACGGATGGCGAGCAGTTCTTC.

The genes are TRBV15 and TRBJ2-1; 12 bases map to TRBD2. J was trimmed by 9 bases and V by 1 base; bases with no gene match: 4. The CDR3 runs to 15 residues. Germline V gives CDR1 LNHNV, CDR2 YYDKDF (reference sequence). The CDR3 sequence: CATSRVTSGGLEQFF. In DNA form, the CDR3 reads TGTGCCACCAGCAGAGTGACTAGCGGGGGTCTTGAGCAGTTCTTC.

The gene calls are TRBV7-8 and TRBJ2-7; D unresolved. This CDR3 comprises 14 residues. V was pared by 4 bases and J by 1 base, with 11 bases between. Germline V gene sequence: CDR1 SGHVS, CDR2 FQNEAQ. The CDR3 DNA follows: TGTGCCAGCAGCTCCGGTTACTCTTCCTACGAGCAGTACTTC. Protein sequence: CASSSGYSSYEQYF.

The chain has TRBV7-6 and TRBJ1-1; possible D gene TRBD1, 6 bases. V was cut by 5 bases and J by 0 bases, with 13 bases left in between. The germline gives CDR1 SGHVS, CDR2 FNYEAQ. The CDR3 loop spans 15 amino acids. The CDR3 here is CASSPLQGLNTEAFF. CDR3 coding DNA: TGTGCCAGCAGCCCACTACAGGGCCTGAACACTGAAGCTTTCTTT.